The 10 T cell receptor beta chains below come from one sample, sequenced in a study of OX40 agonist ivuxolimab in advanced cancers. Produced via immunoSEQ multiplex PCR; TCRdb's table is partial and in-frame only. The repertoire has some 80,000 clones, around 87% of them found once; the top ten carry approximately 0.5%. Material: CD4+ or CD8+ T cells sorted from blood, obtained in a trial of the OX40 agonist ivuxolimab. The receptors derive from an adult with an advanced solid tumor such as melanoma, head and neck, liver or kidney cancer.

This rearrangement joins TRBV5-8 to TRBJ2-1, with TRBD2 matching over 12 bases. After removal of 0 bases from V and 5 bases from J, the junction contained 0 bases not matched to a gene. The CDR3 loop spans 15 amino acids. The V gene's germline CDR1 is SGHTS and CDR2 YDEGEE. This chain's CDR3 is CASSLGLAGDNEQFF. DNA for the CDR3: TGTGCCAGCAGCTTGGGACTAGCGGGGGACAATGAGCAGTTCTTC.

This clone was detected only a few times. J is TRBJ1-6 and V is TRBV15, with 9 bases identical to TRBD1. The length of the CDR3 is 14 residues. Germline-derived CDR1 and CDR2 are LNHNV and YYDKDF (reference sequence). V dropped 3 bases and J dropped 14; count of bases not matched to a gene: 8. For the CDR3, the DNA is TGTGCCACCAGCAGCCGGGACAGGGCTGGAACCCTCCACTTT. The encoded protein is CATSSRDRAGTLHF.

The rearrangement links TRBV4-3 to TRBJ2-2, with D possibly matching TRBD2 (5 bases). The CDR3 runs 16 residues. The V end lost 0 bases, the J end lost 8 bases, and 16 bases lay between the germline ends. CDR1 and CDR2 from the germline V gene are LGHNA and YSLEER. CDR3 sequence: CASSQDQGLAAGELFF. Here the CDR3 DNA reads TGCGCCAGCAGCCAAGATCAAGGGCTAGCTGCGGGGGAGCTGTTTTTT.

This chain connects TRBV7-2 to TRBJ1-2; no clear D gene. The CDR3 runs 13 residues. The germline V and J ends were trimmed by 1 base and 4 bases, with 7 bases remaining between them. Per the germline V gene, CDR1 is SGHTA and CDR2 is FQGNSA. Written as DNA, the CDR3 is TGTGCCAGCAGCTTAGGGTCCGTCTATGGCTACACCTTC. Amino acids: CASSLGSVYGYTF.

In its sample, this clone was seen a few times. The J gene is TRBJ1-1, the V gene TRBV21-1. TRBV21-1 is given as a pseudogene. The CDR3 extends over 16 amino acids. CDR3 protein: CASSKALSSTHTEAFF. The CDR3 bases are TGTGCCAGCAGCAAAGCTTTGAGCTCTACCCACACTGAAGCTTTCTTT.

This clone was counted a single time. This chain joins TRBV5-1 and TRBJ2-5; 7 nucleotides align to TRBD1. Trimming removed 3 bases from V and 5 bases from J; junction bases left unmatched: 13. CDR1 and CDR2 (germline): SGHRS, YFSETQ. The CDR3 loop spans 16 amino acids. The CDR3 here is CASSSEGRQGWETQYF. The CDR3 bases are TGCGCCAGCAGCTCGGAAGGAAGACAGGGATGGGAGACCCAGTACTTC.

The chain recombines TRBV5-6 with TRBJ2-5, with D uncertain. The V end was cut by 5 bases, the J end by 6 bases, with 11 bases between. The V gene's germline CDR1 is SGHDT and CDR2 YYEEEE. CDR3 length: 12 amino acids. The CDR3 sequence: CASRVGAQTQYF. Here the CDR3 DNA reads TGTGCCAGCAGGGTGGGCGCGCAGACCCAGTACTTC.

The chain links TRBV6-1 to TRBJ1-2; D ambiguous. Trimming took off 2 bases at V and 4 bases at J, with 11 bases between the two ends. The length of the CDR3 is 14 residues. Germline CDR1 MNHNS, CDR2 SASEGT. The CDR3 coding sequence is TGTGCCAGCAGTGAACCCGGACGAGGCTATGGCTACACCTTC. This translates into CASSEPGRGYGYTF.

This clone was seen a single time. The chain combines TRBV10-3 with TRBJ2-7, with 8 bases lining up with TRBD1. V lost 0 bases to trimming and J lost 4 bases; unmatched junction nucleotides: 2. The germline gives CDR1 ENHRY, CDR2 SYGVKD. The length of the CDR3 is 14 residues. The CDR3 loop is CAISESNRGYEQYF. In DNA, the CDR3 is TGTGCCATCAGTGAGTCGAACAGGGGGTACGAGCAGTACTTC.

The chain recombines TRBV5-4 with TRBJ1-4; D possibly corresponds to TRBD1 (5 bases). The CDR3 has 14 residues. CDR1 is SGHNT, CDR2 YYREEE, per germline (reference sequence). Trimming removed 7 bases from V and 6 bases from J, with 16 bases in between. CDR3: CASRRDPRDEKLFF. DNA for the CDR3: TGTGCCAGCCGAAGGGACCCAAGGGATGAAAAACTGTTTTTT. Using reference TRBV5-4 and TRBJ1-4 for the parts outside the CDR3, the full variable domain is ETGVTQSPTHLIKTRGQQVTLRCSSQSGHNTVSWYQQALGQGPQFIFQYYREEENGRGNFPPRFSGLQFPNYSSELNVNALELDDSALYLCASRRDPRDEKLFFGSGTQLSVL.